A selection of T cell receptor beta chains follows, all from one sample in a study of blood T cell repertoires in COVID-19. Clones were read by immunoSEQ multiplex PCR, and TCRdb kept only the in-frame ones, dropping some. This table has 150,000 to 250,000 clones, almost 85% appearing once. Sequencing was performed on peripheral blood. Receptor source: a human donor with acute or convalescent COVID-19. The donor label of this sample is uncertain. CDR3s include the opening cysteine and the closing phenylalanine or tryptophan. A D gene is named only where the DNA matches it firmly. Size tells how often a clone was seen (once, few, many) or the class of an expanded clone, and some rows leave it out.

CDR3aa,v_gene,d_gene,j_gene,abundance
CASSSGTTSNEQFF,TRBV28,TRBD2,TRBJ2-1,-
CASSQTTGGDGYTF,TRBV7-9,TRBD1,TRBJ1-2,-
CASSLQGSYEQYF,TRBV27,-,TRBJ2-7,-
CASSRSGNTEAFF,TRBV6-2/TRBV6-3,-,TRBJ1-1,-
CASSRTGNTEAFF,TRBV25-1,TRBD1,TRBJ1-1,-
CASSFGGSEKLFF,TRBV28,-,TRBJ1-4,-
CASSSDSSNYGYTF,TRBV11-2,-,TRBJ1-2,few
CATPGTGGGQPQHF,TRBV27,TRBD1,TRBJ1-5,-
CASSLAPGTSGEGQETQYF,TRBV11-3,TRBD2,TRBJ2-5,-
CASKDTNEKLFF,TRBV2,-,TRBJ1-4,-
CASSKTGPRGGELFF,TRBV21-1,-,TRBJ2-2,-
CASSFPGLGNYEQYF,TRBV11-2,TRBD2,TRBJ2-7,few
CASSPRQVLGTEAFF,TRBV9,-,TRBJ1-1,-
CASSIRTSVNTDTQYF,TRBV5-6,TRBD2,TRBJ2-3,-
CASSQDMRIATGEQYF,TRBV3-1/TRBV3-2,-,TRBJ2-7,-
CAISESTRGGNTIYF,TRBV10-3,-,TRBJ1-3,-
CAWRPVNTGELFF,TRBV30,-,TRBJ2-2,-
CAISGDRGIGQPQHF,TRBV10-3,TRBD1,TRBJ1-5,-
CASQGASTDTQYF,TRBV10-1,-,TRBJ2-3,-
CASSSGTSSSYEQYF,TRBV27,-,TRBJ2-7,once
CASSSYGNTIYF,TRBV5-5,-,TRBJ1-3,-
CAWSPTGELQETQYF,TRBV30,-,TRBJ2-5,-
CASSELGANNQPQHF,TRBV2,-,TRBJ1-5,-
CASSRGQGNQPQHF,TRBV19,TRBD1,TRBJ1-5,-
CASSQQTGGETQYF,TRBV5-1,TRBD1,TRBJ2-5,-
CASSRTGNNQGYTF,TRBV7-9,TRBD1,TRBJ1-2,-
CASSRTGNTEAFF,TRBV18,TRBD1,TRBJ1-1,-
CASSHGTGTVYEQYF,TRBV4-1,TRBD1,TRBJ2-7,few
CAVGLATTDTQYF,TRBV10-3,TRBD2,TRBJ2-3,-
CASSRPGTYYGYTF,TRBV14,-,TRBJ1-2,-
CASSQGAFSGSGYNEQFF,TRBV4-1,-,TRBJ2-1,-
CASSPFVRDEQYF,TRBV9,-,TRBJ2-7,-
CASSHGTDPNSPLHF,TRBV18,TRBD1,TRBJ1-6,once
CAISGGTGGMPQHF,TRBV10-3,TRBD1,TRBJ1-5,-
CASSQLGQGYVYEQYF,TRBV18,TRBD1,TRBJ2-7,-
CASSPSQLARIQYF,TRBV4-2,-,TRBJ2-4,few